This T cell receptor (beta chain) stems from a study of memory CD4+ T cells and cytomegalovirus serostatus. Background on the study: Of the healthy Belgian adults, fewer than 10 were CMV seropositive and 24 seronegative. Regarding the study as a whole: The CMV-associated TCR signature appears largely within the CD4+ memory repertoire.

The CDR3 runs to 13 residues. The germline V gene has CDR1 LGHNA and CDR2 YSLEER. V was shortened by 5 bases and J by 1 base, with 6 bases between the two germline ends. Per the original data handling: After removing out-of-frame reads, 2,204,828 distinct TCRbeta sequences remained. Assay: immunoSEQ multiplex PCR; the TCRdb copy retains only in-frame clones and omits some. V, J and clone size were drawn from that table, and D and trimming were deduced from the DNA. Here the sample spans 65,000 to 95,000 clones, 80% being singletons. Single viable CD3+CD4+CD8-CD45RO+ cells were sorted as the memory CD4+ T cells. A word on this clone: Its antigen remains unidentified.

The receptor was derived from an adult in good health and CMV-seronegative. Specimen: memory CD4+ T cells from blood. The chain recombines TRBV4-3 with TRBJ2-4; the D gene could be TRBD1 or TRBD2 (5 bases each). CDR3 DNA: TGCGCCAGCAGCTGGGGGGCCAAAAACATTCAGTACTTC. Protein sequence: CASSWGAKNIQYF.